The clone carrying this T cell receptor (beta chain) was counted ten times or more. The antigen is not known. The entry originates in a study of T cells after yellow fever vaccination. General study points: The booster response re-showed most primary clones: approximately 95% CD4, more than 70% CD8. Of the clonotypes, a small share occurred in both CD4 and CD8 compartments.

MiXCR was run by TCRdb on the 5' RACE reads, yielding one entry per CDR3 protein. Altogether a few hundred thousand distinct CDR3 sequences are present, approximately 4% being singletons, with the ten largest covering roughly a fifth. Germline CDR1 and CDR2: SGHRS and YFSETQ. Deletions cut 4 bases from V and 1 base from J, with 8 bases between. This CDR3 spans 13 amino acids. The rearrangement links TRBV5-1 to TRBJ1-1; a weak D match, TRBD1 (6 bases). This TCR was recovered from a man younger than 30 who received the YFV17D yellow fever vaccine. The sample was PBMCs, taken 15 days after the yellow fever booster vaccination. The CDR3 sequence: CASSLQGNTEAFF. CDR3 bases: TGCGCCAGCAGCCTACAGGGGAACACTGAAGCTTTCTTT.